The clone carrying this TCR beta chain has at least ten counts. Its cognate antigen is unknown. Relying on iRepertoire HTBI primers and Arm-PCR of CDR3 regions, the team built TCR beta libraries. Authors' methods: Identification of gene segments yielded 60 or so TRBV and more than eleven TRBJ across samples. TCRdb re-called the multiplex PCR reads with MiXCR, one entry per CDR3 protein. The V and J calls, along with clone size, are taken from TCRdb and not from the paper's own processing. The table lists roughly 500,000 distinct CDR3 sequences, approximately 12% of them singletons. The CDR3 totals 15 residues. Per the germline V gene, CDR1 is SGHRS and CDR2 is YFSETQ. The V and J ends lost 3 bases and 4 bases, in that order; junction bases with no gene match: 5. The data belong to a study of regulatory T cells in long-lasting Graves disease. Study results and limitations: Persistent disease favored TRBV28, TRBJ1-2 and TRBJ2-5. Whereas approximately 950 public clonotypes were shared by new patients, persistent patients shared more, at 2,500 to 3,000.

Time point noted: newly diagnosed GD, antithyroid drugs for less than 3 months. TCR sequences were obtained from RNA taken from PBMCs. Separately, the same data were catalogued under a study of T cells in Graves' hyperthyroidism and ophthalmopathy. That investigation notes: Stable Graves' hyperthyroidism meant no ophthalmopathy progression within 18 months.

This sequence originates from a man aged 30 to 45 with Graves disease. Sample: peripheral blood mononuclear cells (PBMCs), taken at new diagnosis, from a patient treated with antithyroid drugs. The chain combines TRBV5-1 with TRBJ2-3; 10 nucleotides align to TRBD2. Here the CDR3 DNA reads TGCGCCAGCAGCTCCCTAGCGGGAGCGGCAGATACGCAGTATTTT. It translates to CASSSLAGAADTQYF.